A selection of T cell receptor beta chains follows, all from one sample in a study of sequential checkpoint blockade in melanoma. Sequenced by immunoSEQ multiplex PCR; TCRdb stores in-frame clones only, minus some. The repertoire holds under 25,000 clones, with under 85% as singletons. The sequences come from CD8+ T cells sorted from blood (inferred from file names), collected from a patient given nivolumab and ipilimumab in sequence. The receptors were sampled from a human donor with melanoma. CDR3s include the opening cysteine and the closing phenylalanine or tryptophan. Rows may omit the clone size; those that give it use once, few, many or a size class.

J: TRBJ1-1
size: few
V: TRBV9
CDR3: CASSSLKGTAEAFF

J: TRBJ1-3
size: NA
V: TRBV11-2
CDR3: CASSPLGETGNTIYF

J: NA
size: NA
V: TRBV7-8
CDR3: CASSPAHGTEDYEQYF

J: TRBJ1-4
size: NA
V: TRBV30
CDR3: CARGGGEKLFF

J: TRBJ2-6
size: NA
V: TRBV11-2
CDR3: CASSPFPGLETPGANVLTF

J: TRBJ1-5
size: few
V: TRBV19
CDR3: CASCSGGGQPQHF

J: TRBJ1-2
size: NA
V: TRBV29-1
CDR3: CSVEEAGDVRYGYTF

J: TRBJ2-7
size: few
V: TRBV10-3
CDR3: CAISGPGTGGDEQYF

J: TRBJ1-1
size: NA
V: TRBV10-3
CDR3: CAISEPTGNTEAFF

J: TRBJ1-5
size: few
V: TRBV28
CDR3: CASSLTGDYQPQHF

J: TRBJ2-1
size: NA
V: TRBV27
CDR3: CASSLAGGNYNEQFF

J: TRBJ1-5
size: NA
V: TRBV13
CDR3: CTSSKGQGNQPQHF

J: TRBJ1-1
size: once
V: TRBV7-9
CDR3: CASSLGTYEAFF

J: TRBJ1-1
size: NA
V: TRBV7-8
CDR3: CASSPTGPEAFF

J: TRBJ2-7
size: NA
V: TRBV7-6
CDR3: CASSLGGDGTYEQYF

J: TRBJ2-2
size: once
V: TRBV7-9
CDR3: CASSSPTSGILNTGELFF

J: TRBJ2-7
size: NA
V: TRBV7-9
CDR3: CASSLGTSGLYEQYF

J: TRBJ2-7
size: few
V: TRBV4-1
CDR3: CASSQEPGSNEQYF

J: TRBJ2-7
size: NA
V: TRBV27
CDR3: CASSSARDEQYF

J: TRBJ1-5
size: NA
V: TRBV28
CDR3: CASSVLSGNQPQHF

J: TRBJ1-5
size: few
V: TRBV28
CDR3: CASSSPGDQPQHF

J: TRBJ1-2
size: few
V: TRBV28
CDR3: CALSQTGSYGYTF

J: TRBJ2-7
size: NA
V: TRBV6-1
CDR3: CASTWTSGSYEQYF

J: TRBJ2-7
size: NA
V: TRBV7-6
CDR3: CASSLGSGSYEQYF

J: TRBJ1-4
size: NA
V: TRBV28
CDR3: CASMRWQGNEKLFF

J: TRBJ1-3
size: NA
V: TRBV9
CDR3: CASSVGGRASDTIYF

J: TRBJ2-7
size: few
V: TRBV10-3
CDR3: CAISEWGDRGSYEQYF

J: TRBJ1-3
size: NA
V: TRBV10-1
CDR3: CASSESKGAGNTIYF

J: TRBJ1-6
size: NA
V: TRBV28
CDR3: CASSWGSPSSYNSPLHF

J: TRBJ2-7
size: NA
V: TRBV10-3
CDR3: CAISLTGTPYEQYF

J: TRBJ2-7
size: NA
V: TRBV5-6
CDR3: CASSSMDWGLQEQYF

J: TRBJ1-1
size: NA
V: TRBV19
CDR3: CASSVAGGEDTEAFF

J: TRBJ1-1
size: NA
V: TRBV7-8
CDR3: CASSWGDRNTEAFF

J: TRBJ2-7
size: NA
V: TRBV5-6
CDR3: CASSLRTGLNEQYF

J: TRBJ1-2
size: NA
V: TRBV9
CDR3: CASSRPDSYGYTF

J: TRBJ2-7
size: NA
V: TRBV14
CDR3: CASSQLGLANYEQYF

J: TRBJ1-1
size: NA
V: TRBV5-6
CDR3: CASSSGGTEAFF

J: TRBJ1-3
size: NA
V: TRBV7-8
CDR3: CASSSPGGSGNTIYF

J: TRBJ2-7
size: few
V: TRBV19
CDR3: CASNDRLRSGEQYF

J: TRBJ1-2
size: NA
V: TRBV7-2
CDR3: CASSPSRGSNYGYTF

J: TRBJ2-7
size: once
V: TRBV5-6
CDR3: CASSPTWRGSYEQYF

J: TRBJ1-1
size: NA
V: TRBV6-5
CDR3: CAAGGTEAFF

J: TRBJ1-2
size: NA
V: TRBV11-2
CDR3: CASSFSPMTGNYGYTF

J: TRBJ1-2
size: few
V: TRBV4-1
CDR3: CASSQGQQLYGYTF

J: TRBJ1-2
size: NA
V: TRBV11-2
CDR3: CASSLTVTATATGGYTF

J: TRBJ2-1
size: NA
V: TRBV2
CDR3: CASSDRDRGRNEQFF

J: TRBJ1-2
size: NA
V: TRBV6-6
CDR3: CASTVGVNYGYTF